Reported below is one T cell receptor beta chain. The target antigen is unknown. The data were taken from a study of cytomegalovirus exposure and HLA in healthy donors. It was the approximately 130-subject validation cohort, separate from the approximately 620-subject first cohort, to which the donors belonged. Findings and limits, study-wide: Rare TCR sequences predominated, though certain public TCRs were found in many donors. The classifier reportedly diagnosed cytomegalovirus status with high specificity and sensitivity. Cytomegalovirus association was assigned to 170 or so TCR beta chains.

Profiling relied on immunoSEQ multiplex PCR, and the TCRdb table lists in-frame clones only, not all of them. The sample holds 150,000 to 200,000 clones, about 90% seen once. This TCR derives from a man aged 18-30 years in good health and CMV-seropositive. The sample was PBMCs.

The CDR3 DNA follows: TGTGCCAGCAGCTCCCCGATCCTGACCTCGAGGTCTGAGACCCAGTACTTC. Its translation: CASSSPILTSRSETQYF. The rearrangement links TRBV7-9 to TRBJ2-5; D gene unclear. Germline loops: CDR1 SEHNR, CDR2 FQNEAQ (reference sequence). V lost 4 bases and J 5 bases, leaving 23 bases between the germline ends. This CDR3 has 17 amino acids.